These 30 T cell receptor beta chains share one sample of origin, sequenced in a study of T cell responses to AZD1222 COVID-19 vaccine. Some clones are missing from TCRdb's copy, which holds only in-frame ones; the method was immunoSEQ multiplex PCR. The data show roughly 120,000 clones, more than 90% seen once. The sample here was peripheral blood, taken 28 days after the second AZD1222 dose. The source of these receptors is an adult who received the AZD1222 COVID-19 vaccine.

V and J are TRBV5-5 and TRBJ1-2; 9 bases agree with TRBD1. The CDR3 runs to 13 residues. After removal of 5 bases from V and 6 bases from J, the junction contained 5 bases not matched to a gene. Looked up from germline, CDR1 is SGHKS and CDR2 is YYEKEE (reference sequence). CDR3 sequence reads: CASRPGTGHGYTF. In nucleotides, the CDR3 is TGTGCCAGCAGACCCGGGACAGGGCATGGCTACACCTTC.

The rearrangement joins TRBV7-9 to TRBJ2-2; 7 positions match TRBD1. Losses at the gene ends were 11 bases for V and 0 bases for J; bases not matched to a gene: 6. The CDR3 totals 14 residues. Germline CDR1 and CDR2: SEHNR and FQNEAQ (reference sequence). CDR3 in amino acids: CAETGTANTGELFF. CDR3 coding DNA: TGTGCCGAAACCGGGACAGCGAACACCGGGGAGCTGTTTTTT.

The genes are TRBV18 and TRBJ1-1; D might be TRBD1 (6 bases). V lost 6 bases and J 2 bases, leaving 13 bases between the germline ends. Germline V gene lookup returns CDR1 KGHSH and CDR2 LQKENI. This CDR3 is built from 14 residues. CDR3 nucleotides: TGTGCCAGCTCGCTCAGGGGAAGAAACACTGAAGCTTTCTTT. The encoded protein is CASSLRGRNTEAFF.

This sequence joins TRBV3-1 (or the pseudogene TRBV3-2) and TRBJ2-2; 7 bases agree with TRBD1. The germline V gene encodes CDR1 LGHDT and CDR2 YNNKEL (reference sequence). The CDR3 spans 16 residues. Trimming cost V 2 bases and J 6 bases; bases outside gene matches: 9. The CDR3 loop reads CASSQRGLAIAGELFF. The CDR3 coding sequence is TGTGCCAGCAGCCAAAGGGGGCTAGCCATCGCCGGGGAGCTGTTTTTT.

The CDR3 spells CASSFGWTSGDKETQYF. The CDR3 coding sequence is TGTGCCAGCAGCTTCGGATGGACTAGCGGGGACAAAGAGACCCAGTACTTC. This sequence joins TRBV11-2 and TRBJ2-5; 12 bases match TRBD2. Per germline, CDR1 SGHAT and CDR2 FQNNGV. V shed 3 bases, J shed 3 bases, and the junction held 8 bases outside the gene matches. The CDR3 sequence is 17 residues long. The full variable domain, in which reference TRBV11-2 and TRBJ2-5 provide the parts outside the CDR3, is EAGVAQSPRYKIIEKRQSVAFWCNPISGHATLYWYQQILGQGPKLLIQFQNNGVVDDSQLPKDRFSAERLKGVDSTLKIQPAKLEDSAVYLCASSFGWTSGDKETQYFGPGTRLLVL.

The chain employs TRBV7-6 and TRBJ1-3; D not resolved. This CDR3 is 14 amino acids long. V lost 5 bases to trimming and J lost 0 bases, with 8 bases between them. Germline values: CDR1 SGHVS, CDR2 FNYEAQ. CDR3 DNA: TGTGCCAGCAGCCCAAACAGCTCTGGAAACACCATATATTTT. Translation gives CASSPNSSGNTIYF.

The CDR3 sequence is CASSPGGTDTQYF. The CDR3 bases are TGTGCCAGCAGTCCGGGTGGTACAGATACGCAGTATTTT. The chain uses TRBV7-9 and TRBJ2-3; D uncertain. V shed 6 bases and J shed 3 bases, with 10 bases lying between them. The CDR3 totals 13 residues. Germline CDR1 is SEHNR and CDR2 is FQNEAQ (reference sequence).

CDR3 amino acids: CASSETTAGPHEQYF. The DNA for the CDR3 is TGTGCCAGCAGCGAAACCACCGCAGGGCCACACGAGCAGTACTTC. This sequence joins TRBV25-1 and TRBJ2-7; possible D gene TRBD1, 5 bases. The CDR3 has 15 amino acids. Germline V lookup: CDR1 MGHDK, CDR2 SYGVNS. V dropped 6 bases and J dropped 5 bases, with 20 bases sitting between them.

This rearrangement joins TRBV7-3 to TRBJ2-2; possible D gene TRBD1, 6 bases. The CDR3 consists of 14 residues. The germline gives CDR1 SGHTA, CDR2 FQGTGA. Trimming removed 8 bases from V and 2 bases from J, with 12 bases in between. Written as DNA, the CDR3 is TGTGCCAGCCGGACAGCCCACAACACCGGGGAGCTGTTTTTT. This encodes CASRTAHNTGELFF.

On this clone: Other nucleotide sequences from this sample produce the same CDR3. V gene TRBV2 combines with J gene TRBJ2-3; 13 nucleotides agree with TRBD2. With V trimmed by 6 bases and J by 0 bases, 6 bases remained unmatched. The CDR3 is 17 amino acids. The germline V gene has CDR1 SNHLY and CDR2 FYNNEI. The CDR3 nucleotides are TGTGCCAGCAGACGACTAGCGGGGGGTACTAGCACAGATACGCAGTATTTT. Translation gives CASRRLAGGTSTDTQYF.

The V gene is TRBV19, the J gene TRBJ2-3; TRBD1 matches 8 bases. V lost 9 bases, J lost 3 bases, and 2 bases stayed unmatched. CDR1 is LNHDA, CDR2 SQIVND, per germline (reference sequence). CDR3 length: 12 residues. The CDR3 spells CASGQGTDTQYF. The DNA of the CDR3 is TGTGCCAGCGGACAGGGAACAGATACGCAGTATTTT.

The chain employs TRBV7-2 and TRBJ1-2; tentatively, D is TRBD1 (5 bases). The CDR3 is 13 amino acids. Trimming took off 5 bases at V and 4 bases at J, with 11 bases between the two ends. Germline-derived CDR1 and CDR2 are SGHTA and FQGNSA. The CDR3, as DNA: TGTGCCAGCAGCCCCCAGGGAGGCTATGGCTACACCTTC. This translates into CASSPQGGYGYTF.

This chain joins TRBV10-3 and TRBJ2-7, with 7 positions matching TRBD1. With 0 bases clipped from V and 3 bases from J, the junction kept 14 bases outside the gene matches. Germline V lookup: CDR1 ENHRY, CDR2 SYGVKD. This CDR3 region has 18 residues. For the CDR3, the DNA is TGTGCCATCAGTGAGTCCTCACTAAACAGGGGTTTAGGCTACGAGCAGTACTTC. This codes for CAISESSLNRGLGYEQYF.

V is TRBV29-1 and J is TRBJ2-1; 8 bases align to TRBD1. The germline V gene encodes CDR1 SQVTM and CDR2 ANQGSEA. The ends lost 7 bases at V and 8 bases at J; junction bases unmatched: 4. The CDR3 is made up of 11 amino acids. The CDR3 coding sequence is TGCAGCGGTCAGGGGGCCGATGAGCAGTTCTTC. It codes for CSGQGADEQFF.

The chain couples TRBV4-3 to TRBJ1-2; D ambiguous. V gave up 3 bases and J gave up 8 bases, with 13 bases separating them. Looked up from germline, CDR1 is LGHNA and CDR2 is YSLEER. The CDR3 sequence is 13 residues long. This CDR3 is CASSQGWTSGYTF. The CDR3 DNA reads as TGCGCCAGCAGCCAGGGATGGACTTCAGGCTACACCTTC.

V gene TRBV5-1 combines with J gene TRBJ2-7, with a tentative D call TRBD2 (5 bases). V lost 2 bases and J lost 0, with 15 bases in between. The CDR3 is 16 amino acids. The germline V gene encodes CDR1 SGHRS and CDR2 YFSETQ. In DNA form, the CDR3 reads TGCGCCAGCAGCTTCGGGGAACGGTCCAGCTCCTACGAGCAGTACTTC. Protein product: CASSFGERSSSYEQYF.

The J gene is TRBJ2-5, the V gene TRBV6-5; D is ambiguous. There are 11 residues in the CDR3. V was trimmed by 2 bases and J by 4 bases, leaving 2 bases between them. Germline V gives CDR1 MNHEY, CDR2 SVGAGI. The CDR3 region has the DNA TGTGCCAGCAGTTACCGAGAGACCCAGTACTTC. Translated: CASSYRETQYF.

This chain connects TRBV4-3 to TRBJ1-6, with TRBD1 identical over 11 bases. This CDR3 contains 16 residues. J lost 13 bases, V lost 0 bases, and 8 bases had no gene match. Germline-derived CDR1 and CDR2 are LGHNA and YSLEER. CDR3 nucleotides: TGCGCCAGCAGCCAAGACCCGGACAGGGGGCTTATCCCCCTCCACTTT. It encodes CASSQDPDRGLIPLHF.

The chain carries TRBV18 and TRBJ2-5, with D unresolved. The CDR3 loop spans 15 amino acids. Germline values: CDR1 KGHSH, CDR2 LQKENI. V gave up 6 bases and J gave up 3 bases, with 17 bases separating them. The CDR3 region is CASSPGQPPEETQYF. CDR3 DNA: TGTGCCAGCTCCCCCGGCCAGCCTCCCGAAGAGACCCAGTACTTC. The full variable domain, in which reference TRBV18 and TRBJ2-5 provide the parts outside the CDR3, is NAGVMQNPRHLVRRRGQEARLRCSPMKGHSHVYWYRQLPEEGLKFMVYLQKENIIDESGMPKERFSAEFPKEGPSILRIQQVVRGDSAAYFCASSPGQPPEETQYFGPGTRLLVL.

The chain links TRBV29-1 to TRBJ1-1; D gene uncertain. This CDR3 region has 12 residues. V shed 5 bases and J shed 1 base, with 8 bases lying between them. Germline CDR1 is SQVTM and CDR2 is ANQGSEA. The CDR3 loop is CSVREKNTEAFF. The CDR3 DNA follows: TGCAGCGTTAGGGAAAAGAACACTGAAGCTTTCTTT. Full variable domain (rest looked up from reference TRBV29-1 and TRBJ1-1): SAVISQKPSRDICQRGTSLTIQCQVDSQVTMMFWYRQQPGQSLTLIATANQGSEATYESGFVIDKFPISRPNLTFSTLTVSNMSPEDSSIYLCSVREKNTEAFFGQGTRLTVV.

The V call is TRBV2, the J call TRBJ1-6, with D possibly matching TRBD1 (5 bases). V dropped 3 bases and J dropped 9 bases, with 12 bases sitting between them. Germline CDR1 reads SNHLY; CDR2 reads FYNNEI. CDR3 size: 14 residues. CDR3 DNA: TGTGCCAGCAGTGAGGGCAGGGTGGCTTCACCCCTCCACTTT. Translation: CASSEGRVASPLHF.

The gene calls are TRBV19 and TRBJ2-3; a weak D match, TRBD2 (7 bases). V dropped 2 bases and J dropped 14 bases, with 17 bases sitting between them. The CDR3 totals 13 residues. CDR1 is LNHDA, CDR2 SQIVND, per germline (reference sequence). CDR3 sequence: CASSISFAGAAYF. CDR3 nucleotides: TGTGCCAGTAGTATATCGTTCGCGGGGGCGGCGTATTTT.

The chain uses TRBV4-3 and TRBJ2-7; TRBD2 is a possible D gene (5 bases). This CDR3 region has 15 residues. In germline, CDR1 is LGHNA, CDR2 YSLEER. Trimming cost V 4 bases and J 4 bases, with 17 bases left between them. The CDR3 spells CASSLYDREGYEQYF. In DNA, the CDR3 is TGCGCCAGCAGCCTATACGACCGCGAGGGATACGAGCAGTACTTC.

The chain is built from TRBV10-3 and TRBJ1-1, with D possibly being TRBD1 (6 bases). Trimming pared 2 bases from V and 4 bases from J, leaving 11 bases between. This CDR3 is built from 14 residues. The V gene's germline CDR1 is ENHRY and CDR2 SYGVKD. This CDR3 is CAISEGTSSTEAFF. The CDR3 nucleotides read TGTGCCATCAGTGAGGGGACATCATCCACTGAAGCTTTCTTT.

The chain has TRBV7-9 and TRBJ2-6; TRBD2 agrees at 8 bases. CDR3 length: 16 residues. Per germline, CDR1 SEHNR and CDR2 FQNEAQ (reference sequence). The trim removed 5 bases at V and 4 bases at J, leaving 7 bases unmatched. CDR3 region: CASSPAGGPGANVLTF. CDR3 nucleotide sequence: TGTGCCAGCAGCCCCGCGGGGGGACCCGGGGCCAACGTCCTGACTTTC.

This sequence joins TRBV18 and TRBJ1-2, with no clear D. This CDR3 comprises 13 residues. The V gene's germline CDR1 is KGHSH and CDR2 LQKENI. Trimming removed 3 bases from V and 4 bases from J, with 9 bases in between. The CDR3: CASSPTKSYGYTF. The CDR3 nucleotides read TGTGCCAGCTCACCTACAAAAAGCTATGGCTACACCTTC.

The rearrangement links TRBV11-1 to TRBJ1-1; D gene ambiguous. Trimming shortened V by 5 bases and J by 2 bases, and 12 bases separated the two germline ends. The CDR3 loop spans 14 amino acids. Germline assignment: CDR1 SGHAT and CDR2 FQDESV (reference sequence). The chain's CDR3 is CASSPLPANTEAFF. The CDR3, as DNA: TGTGCCAGCAGCCCGCTCCCCGCAAACACTGAAGCTTTCTTT.

The genes are TRBV25-1 and TRBJ1-2; D not resolved. The CDR3 covers 11 residues. Trimming left V 6 bases short and J 8 bases short, with 10 bases between. CDR1 MGHDK and CDR2 SYGVNS come from the germline V gene. This CDR3 is CASRGTTGYTF. CDR3 coding DNA: TGTGCCAGCAGAGGCACGACAGGCTACACCTTC.

This chain joins TRBV4-3 and TRBJ1-2; 9 nucleotides agree with TRBD1. V gave up 4 bases and J gave up 0 bases; unmatched junction bases: 6. The CDR3 covers 16 residues. Germline CDR1 LGHNA, CDR2 YSLEER. The chain's CDR3 is CASSRRRTGANYGYTF. Written as DNA, the CDR3 is TGCGCCAGCAGCCGAAGAAGGACAGGGGCTAACTATGGCTACACCTTC.

The rearrangement links TRBV3-1 (or the pseudogene TRBV3-2) to TRBJ2-5, with 9 bases aligning to TRBD2. The CDR3 loop spans 16 amino acids. The J segment lost 7 bases and the V segment lost 0 bases, leaving 9 bases of the junction unmatched. CDR1 and CDR2 from the germline V gene are LGHDT and YNNKEL (reference sequence). The CDR3 sequence is CASSQDGGLARWTQYF. The CDR3 DNA follows: TGTGCCAGCAGCCAAGATGGAGGACTAGCGCGATGGACCCAGTACTTC.